This note documents a single T cell receptor (beta chain) sequence. The antigen is not known. Measured with immunoSEQ multiplex PCR; TCRdb has only the in-frame clones, and not every one. This table has around 60,000 clones, around 90% appearing once. With 3 bases removed from V and 6 bases from J, the gap between germline ends came to 13 bases. The CDR3 runs 14 residues. Germline assignment: CDR1 LNHDA and CDR2 SQIVND (reference sequence). The sample originates from a study of OX40 agonist ivuxolimab in advanced cancers. Study-level points and caveats: On average, CD8+ T cells had more expanded clones than CD4+. In the 0.1 to 3.0 mg/kg range, CD4+ and CD8+ blood T cells had expanded clonally by week 6. In a subset of nonresponders, normalized T-cell clonal expansion was also low.

The sequenced sample was CD4+ or CD8+ T cells sorted from blood, obtained in a trial of the OX40 agonist ivuxolimab. The source of this sequence is an adult with an advanced solid tumor such as melanoma, head and neck, liver or kidney cancer. J is TRBJ2-3 and V is TRBV19, with D unresolved. The CDR3 coding sequence is TGTGCCAGTAGTATGAGAAAAGGCCCCGATACGCAGTATTTT. It encodes CASSMRKGPDTQYF. Full variable domain (rest looked up from reference TRBV19 and TRBJ2-3): DGGITQSPKYLFRKEGQNVTLSCEQNLNHDAMYWYRQDPGQGLRLIYYSQIVNDFQKGDIAEGYSVSREKKESFPLTVTSAQKNPTAFYLCASSMRKGPDTQYFGPGTRLTVL.